This record concerns one TCR beta chain sequence. Its antigen has not been determined. No much larger clone is present one base from it, and per-base qualities are unavailable. Per the germline V gene, SGHDT is the CDR1 and YYEEEE is the CDR2. V and J are trimmed by 4 bases and 4 bases, and the gene matches miss 5 bases of the junction. From its cysteine to its phenylalanine, the CDR3 spans 15 amino acids. The CDR3 DNA has 45 bases and is translated from base 1. The donors were healthy, HIV-negative adults with no recently reported acute infections or vaccinations. Only Caucasian adults living in Nashville, Tennessee, USA were represented among the donors. CD4+ T cells were enriched by magnetic negative selection, after which naive cells were positively selected on CD45RA and the negative fraction was taken as the memory subset. Blood was collected by leukapheresis, and PBMCs were isolated by Ficoll-Histopaque density gradient centrifugation and then cryopreserved in liquid nitrogen vapor phase. Analytical flow cytometry was used to check the purity and quantity of every magnetically sorted T cell population. From each sorted fraction, genomic DNA was isolated and quantified by UV absorbance on a Nanodrop 2000c.

This entry belongs to a study of shared clonotypes between healthy human individuals (dated by TCRdb to 2020 to 2022). For the wider study: The cohort comprised two women and a few men aged 18 to 49 years. For each donor, CD4 naive and CD4 memory were each run on three plates, CD8 naive on two plates, and CD8 memory on one plate. To estimate repertoire size and how much clonotypes are shared between individuals, the study performed deep sequencing of blood TCR repertoires from a handful of healthy adults. To increase sequencing depth and limit assay-specific biases, TCR repertoire library preparation and sequencing were carried out by different laboratories using diverse techniques. Per donor, leukapheresis produced somewhere between about 0.94 and 9.5 billion PBMCs.

Using the deep immunoSEQ assay, TCR CDR3 regions were amplified from genomic DNA by multiplex PCR. Genomic DNA extracted from each cell subset was distributed evenly over all wells of several immunoSEQ 96-well plates, and each plate served as one replicate. Each replicate PCR for sorted subsets received about 210 ng genomic DNA, equal to tens of thousands of T cell genomes. The purified libraries were quantified using a Qubit 3.0 fluorometer, sized with a Bioanalyzer 2100, and then quantified again using the KAPA Library Quantification kit. Every immunoSEQ 96-well plate was sequenced on a separate single-read 150-cycle Illumina NextSeq 550 flow cell. As for the authors' bioinformatics: Because the immunoSEQ output held only junctional sequences and lacked quality scores, the filtering could not match the filtering applied to full-length reads. Sequences were annotated with PyIR, a Python wrapper for IgBLAST v1.9, using IMGT germline references to assign V/J genes and CDR3. Any read was removed if the V/J assignment was weak (E-value above 1e-6), the CDR3 was missing, or the read contained stop codons, out-of-frame junctions, or ambiguous translated residues. A V3J clonotype was defined by an identical inferred V gene, J gene, and CDR3 amino acid sequence. Percentage overlap between repertoires was calculated by dividing the number of shared unique clonotypes by the size of the smaller repertoire. Richness of each repertoire was evaluated using RTK rarefaction, the Chao1 estimator, and Recon v2.1 estimates of unobserved clonotypes. OLGA was used to compute generation probabilities for all TCRbeta clonotypes that the gDNA method yielded from a few donors. TCRdb took over this immuneACCESS table, retaining in-frame rearrangements with V and J assigned. Such tables are incomplete; in checked studies, under half of the missing clones stem from an unresolved V gene, and the remainder is unexplained. D and trimming come from the DNA, and the V and J calls and clone size come from that table. This sample holds some 2,100,000 clones; 90% to 97% were observed only once. Over 0.1% of the sample lies in the top ten.

What the research found in general, with its limitations: Roughly 5% of naive CD4, 3.5% of naive CD8, approximately 2% of memory CD4, and approximately 0.4% of memory CD8 clonotypes were shared across a handful of donors. Estimated clonotype richness was generally larger for naive than for memory subsets. Rarefaction of sorted-subset datasets indicated incomplete sequencing despite the large sequencing depth. Pairwise subsampling indicated that sequencing depth was expected to affect the degree of clonotype sharing among donors. Compared with non-shared clonotypes, clonotypes shared by all four sorted-subset donors had higher generation probabilities. The genetic and exposure-history diversity represented was limited by the small number of donors. Sampling was limited to blood, and TCR repertoires in tissue likely differ from TCR repertoires in blood.

This sequence was found in a man in his late teens or twenties in good health. The chain is assembled from TRBV5-6 and TRBJ2-1; 10 bases in the middle match TRBD2. The sample taken for sequencing was naive CD4+ T cells sorted from blood. The cell subset or site label, read with the paper, signifies: CD45RA+ positively selected. CDR3 protein: CASSPLAGEYNEQFF. The nucleotide sequence is TGTGCCAGCAGCCCGCTAGCGGGGGAGTACAATGAGCAGTTCTTC.